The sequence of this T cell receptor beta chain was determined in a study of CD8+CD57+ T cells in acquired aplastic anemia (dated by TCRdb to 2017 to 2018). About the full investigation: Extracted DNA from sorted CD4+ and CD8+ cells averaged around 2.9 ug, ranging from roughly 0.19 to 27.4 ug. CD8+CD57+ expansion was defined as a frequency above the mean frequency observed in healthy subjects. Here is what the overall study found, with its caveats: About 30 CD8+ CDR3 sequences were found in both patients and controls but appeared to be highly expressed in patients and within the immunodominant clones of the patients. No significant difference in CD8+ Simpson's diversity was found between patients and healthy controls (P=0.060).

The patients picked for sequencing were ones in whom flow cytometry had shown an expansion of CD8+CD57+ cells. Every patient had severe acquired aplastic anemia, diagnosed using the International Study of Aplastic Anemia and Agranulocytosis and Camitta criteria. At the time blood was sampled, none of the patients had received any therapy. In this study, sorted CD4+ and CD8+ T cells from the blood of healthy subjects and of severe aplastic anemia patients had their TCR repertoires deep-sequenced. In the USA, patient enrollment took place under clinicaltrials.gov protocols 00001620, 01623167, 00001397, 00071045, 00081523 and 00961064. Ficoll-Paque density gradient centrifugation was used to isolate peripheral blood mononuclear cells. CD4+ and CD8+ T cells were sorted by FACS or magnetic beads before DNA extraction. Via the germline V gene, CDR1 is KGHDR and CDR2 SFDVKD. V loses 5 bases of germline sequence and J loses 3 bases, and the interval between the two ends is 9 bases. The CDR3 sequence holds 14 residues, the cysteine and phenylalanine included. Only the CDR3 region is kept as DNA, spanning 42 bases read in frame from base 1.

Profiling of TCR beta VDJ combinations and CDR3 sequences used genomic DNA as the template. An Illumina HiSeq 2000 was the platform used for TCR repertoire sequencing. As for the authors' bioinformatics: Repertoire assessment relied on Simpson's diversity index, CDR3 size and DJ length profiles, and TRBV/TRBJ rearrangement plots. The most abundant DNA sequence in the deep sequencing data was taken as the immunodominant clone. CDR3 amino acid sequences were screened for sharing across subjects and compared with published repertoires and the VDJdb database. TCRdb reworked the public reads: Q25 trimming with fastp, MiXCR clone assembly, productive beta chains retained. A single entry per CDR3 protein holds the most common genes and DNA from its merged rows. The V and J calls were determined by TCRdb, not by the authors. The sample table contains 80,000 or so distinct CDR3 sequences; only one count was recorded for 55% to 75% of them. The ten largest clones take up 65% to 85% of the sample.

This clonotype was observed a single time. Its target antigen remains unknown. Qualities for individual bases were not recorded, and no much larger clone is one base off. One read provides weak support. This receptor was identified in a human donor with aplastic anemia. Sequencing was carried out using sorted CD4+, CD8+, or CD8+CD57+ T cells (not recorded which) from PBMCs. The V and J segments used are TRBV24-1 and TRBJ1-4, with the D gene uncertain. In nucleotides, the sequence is TGTGCCACCAGTGGTCTCCGTGCTAATGAAAAACTGTTTTTT. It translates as CATSGLRANEKLFF.